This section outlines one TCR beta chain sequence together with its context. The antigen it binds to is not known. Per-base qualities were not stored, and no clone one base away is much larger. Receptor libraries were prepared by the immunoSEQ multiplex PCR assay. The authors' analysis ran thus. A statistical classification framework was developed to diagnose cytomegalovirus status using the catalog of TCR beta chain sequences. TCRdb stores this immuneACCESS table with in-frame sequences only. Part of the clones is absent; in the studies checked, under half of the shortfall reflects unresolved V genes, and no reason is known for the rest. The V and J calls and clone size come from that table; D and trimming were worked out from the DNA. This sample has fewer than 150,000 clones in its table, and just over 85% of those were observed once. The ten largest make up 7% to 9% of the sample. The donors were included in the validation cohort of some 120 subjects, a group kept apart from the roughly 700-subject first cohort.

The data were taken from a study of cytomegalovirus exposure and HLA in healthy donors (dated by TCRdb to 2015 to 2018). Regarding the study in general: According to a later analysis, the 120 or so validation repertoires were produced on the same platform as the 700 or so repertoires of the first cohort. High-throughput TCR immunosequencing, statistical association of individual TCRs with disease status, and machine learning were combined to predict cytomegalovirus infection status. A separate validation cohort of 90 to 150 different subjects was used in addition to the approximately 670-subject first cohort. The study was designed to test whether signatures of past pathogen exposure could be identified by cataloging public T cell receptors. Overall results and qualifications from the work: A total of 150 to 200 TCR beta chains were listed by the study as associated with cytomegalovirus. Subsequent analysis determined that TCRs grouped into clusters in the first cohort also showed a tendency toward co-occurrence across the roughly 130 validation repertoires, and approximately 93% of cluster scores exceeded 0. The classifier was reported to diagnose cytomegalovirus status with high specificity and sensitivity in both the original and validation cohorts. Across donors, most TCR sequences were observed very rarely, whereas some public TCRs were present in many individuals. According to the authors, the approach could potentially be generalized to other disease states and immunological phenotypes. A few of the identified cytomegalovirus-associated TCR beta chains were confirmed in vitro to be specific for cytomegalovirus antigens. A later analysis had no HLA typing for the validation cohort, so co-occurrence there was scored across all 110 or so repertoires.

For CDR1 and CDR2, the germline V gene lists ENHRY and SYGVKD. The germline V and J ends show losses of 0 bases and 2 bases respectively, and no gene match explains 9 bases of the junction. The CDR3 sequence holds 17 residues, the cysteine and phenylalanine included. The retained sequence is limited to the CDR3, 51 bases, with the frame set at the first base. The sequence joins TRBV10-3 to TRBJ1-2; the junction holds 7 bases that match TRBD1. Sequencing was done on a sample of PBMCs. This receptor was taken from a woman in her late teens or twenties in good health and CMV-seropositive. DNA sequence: TGTGCCATCAGTGAGTCATCCGGGACAGATCTCAACTATGGCTACACCTTC. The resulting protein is CAISESSGTDLNYGYTF.